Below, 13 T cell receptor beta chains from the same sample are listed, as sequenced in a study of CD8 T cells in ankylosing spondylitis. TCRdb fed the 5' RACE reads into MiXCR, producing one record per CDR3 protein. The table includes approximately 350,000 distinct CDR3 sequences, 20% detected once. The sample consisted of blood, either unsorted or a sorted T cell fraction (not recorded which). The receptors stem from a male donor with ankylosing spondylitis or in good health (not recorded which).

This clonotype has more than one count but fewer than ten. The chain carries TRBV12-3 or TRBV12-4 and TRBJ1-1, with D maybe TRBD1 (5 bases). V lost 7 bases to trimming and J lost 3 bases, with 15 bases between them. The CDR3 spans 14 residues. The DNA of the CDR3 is TGTGCCAGCAACCTTGGACATTCCTACACTGAAGCTTTCTTT. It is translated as CASNLGHSYTEAFF.

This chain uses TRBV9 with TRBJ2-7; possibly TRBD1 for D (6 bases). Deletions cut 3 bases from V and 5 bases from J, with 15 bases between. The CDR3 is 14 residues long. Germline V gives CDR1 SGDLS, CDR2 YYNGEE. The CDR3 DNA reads TGTGCCAGCAGCGCCCTAGGGGGTGGGGACGAGCAGTACTTC. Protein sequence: CASSALGGGDEQYF.

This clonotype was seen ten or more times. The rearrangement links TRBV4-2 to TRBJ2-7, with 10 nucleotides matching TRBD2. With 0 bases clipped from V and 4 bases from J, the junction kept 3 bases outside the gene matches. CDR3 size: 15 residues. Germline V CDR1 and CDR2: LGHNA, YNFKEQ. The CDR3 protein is CASSQEPSGGYEQYF. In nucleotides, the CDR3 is TGTGCCAGCAGCCAAGAGCCTAGCGGGGGTTACGAGCAGTACTTC.

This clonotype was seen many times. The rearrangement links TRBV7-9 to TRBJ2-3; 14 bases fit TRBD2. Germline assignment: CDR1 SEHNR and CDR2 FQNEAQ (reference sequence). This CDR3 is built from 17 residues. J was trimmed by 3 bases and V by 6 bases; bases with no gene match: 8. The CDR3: CASRTGLAGAKTDTQYF. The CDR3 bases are TGTGCCAGCAGAACGGGACTAGCGGGGGCGAAAACAGATACGCAGTATTTT.

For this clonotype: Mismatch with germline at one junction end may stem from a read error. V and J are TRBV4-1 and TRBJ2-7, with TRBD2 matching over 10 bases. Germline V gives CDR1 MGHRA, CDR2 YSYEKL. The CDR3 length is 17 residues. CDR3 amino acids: CVSSQGTSGAVTYEQYF. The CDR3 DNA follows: TGCGTCAGCAGCCAAGGTACTAGCGGGGCCGTTACCTACGAGCAGTACTTC.

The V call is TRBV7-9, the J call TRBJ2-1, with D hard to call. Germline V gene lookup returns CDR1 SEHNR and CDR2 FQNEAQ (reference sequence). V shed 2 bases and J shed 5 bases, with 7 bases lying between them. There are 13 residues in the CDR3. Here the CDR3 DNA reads TGTGCCAGCAGCTTACCTCTACACAATGAGCAGTTCTTC. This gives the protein CASSLPLHNEQFF.

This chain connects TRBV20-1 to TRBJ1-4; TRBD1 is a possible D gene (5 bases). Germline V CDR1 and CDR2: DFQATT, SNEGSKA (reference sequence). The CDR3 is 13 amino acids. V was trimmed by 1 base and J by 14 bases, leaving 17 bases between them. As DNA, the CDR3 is TGCAGTGCTAGAGGGGAGGGGTCCGGCTGGCTGTTTTTT. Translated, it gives CSARGEGSGWLFF.

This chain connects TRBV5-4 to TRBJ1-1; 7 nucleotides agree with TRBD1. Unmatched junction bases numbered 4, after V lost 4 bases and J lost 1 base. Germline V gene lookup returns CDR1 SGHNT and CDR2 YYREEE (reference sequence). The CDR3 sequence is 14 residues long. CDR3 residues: CASSTGAQNTEAFF. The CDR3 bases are TGTGCCAGCAGCACAGGGGCCCAGAACACTGAAGCTTTCTTT.

The DNA for the CDR3 is TGTGCCTGCGGGGGGCCAGGGGATACGCAGTATTTT. Amino acid sequence: CACGGPGDTQYF. The chain employs TRBV28 and TRBJ2-3; 8 bases map to TRBD2. The J segment lost 6 bases and the V segment lost 11 bases, leaving 7 bases of the junction unmatched. The germline V gene has CDR1 MDHEN and CDR2 SYDVKM. The CDR3 runs 12 residues.

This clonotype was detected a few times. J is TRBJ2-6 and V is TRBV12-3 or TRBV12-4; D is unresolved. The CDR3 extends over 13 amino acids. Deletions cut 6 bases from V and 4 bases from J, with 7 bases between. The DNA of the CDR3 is TGTGCCAGCAGGACCGAGGGGGCCAACGTCCTGACTTTC. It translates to CASRTEGANVLTF.

The CDR3 coding sequence is TGTGCCACCGCGGACAGGGTCTCCTACGAGCAGTACTTC. This translates into CATADRVSYEQYF. The chain uses TRBV6-1 and TRBJ2-7, with 8 bases matching TRBD1. V lost 10 bases to trimming and J lost 0 bases; unmatched junction nucleotides: 5. The CDR3 is 13 amino acids. Looked up from germline, CDR1 is MNHNS and CDR2 is SASEGT.

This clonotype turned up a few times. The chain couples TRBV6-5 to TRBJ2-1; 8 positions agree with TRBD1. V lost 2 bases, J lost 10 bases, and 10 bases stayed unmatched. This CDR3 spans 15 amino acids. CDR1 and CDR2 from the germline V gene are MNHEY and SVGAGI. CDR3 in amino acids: CASSYTLYTGGEQFF. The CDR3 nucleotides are TGTGCCAGCAGTTACACTCTGTACACAGGGGGAGAGCAGTTCTTC.

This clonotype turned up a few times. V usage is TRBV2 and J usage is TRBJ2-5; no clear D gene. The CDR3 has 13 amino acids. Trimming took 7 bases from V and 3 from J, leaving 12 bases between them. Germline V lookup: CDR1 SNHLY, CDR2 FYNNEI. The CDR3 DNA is TGTGCCAGCAAGGAGCGTCTTAAAGAGACCCAGTACTTC. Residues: CASKERLKETQYF.